These 19 T cell receptor beta chains were sequenced from one sample in a study (dated by TCRdb to about 2015). The library came from 5' RACE. Sequencing was carried out with an Illumina MiSeq. Using fastp at Q25 and MiXCR, TCRdb reprocessed the public reads and kept productive beta chains. A single entry per CDR3 protein holds the most common genes and DNA from its merged rows. This sample lists fewer than 40,000 distinct CDR3 sequences; around 24% were detected once. The ten largest clones add up to around 4% of the sample. The source material was memory CD4+ T cells sorted from blood. Sample cell subset or site, as interpreted from the label and publication: memory CD4+ T cells, CD4+CD45RO+CD25-. Receptors originate from a female donor with breast cancer.

This clonotype is deemed medium-sized. CDR3 in DNA: TGTGCCAGCAGCGTAGGACCCGGGAACACTGAAGCTTTCTTT. Its protein is CASSVGPGNTEAFF. The V gene is TRBV9, the J gene TRBJ1-1, with D uncertain. Per the germline V gene, CDR1 is SGDLS and CDR2 is YYNGEE. V lost 0 bases and J lost 1, with 7 bases in between. The CDR3 is 14 residues long.

On this clonotype: A read error is possible here, since a much larger clone lies one base away. The V and J genes are TRBV7-6 and TRBJ1-1; D might be TRBD1 (5 bases). The CDR3 is 13 residues long. CDR1 SGHVS and CDR2 FNYEAQ come from the germline V gene. The DNA for the CDR3 is TGTGCCAGCCAGGGACCAGAAAACACTGAAGCTTCCTTT. It specifies CASQGPENTEASF.

This chain uses TRBV9 with TRBJ2-2; 7 nucleotides align to TRBD2. The CDR3 runs 15 residues. Germline V CDR1 and CDR2: SGDLS, YYNGEE. V shed 3 bases and J 4 bases; nucleotides not matched to a gene: 6. The DNA for the CDR3 is TGTGCCAGCAGCGACCGCGGGGGTAGCACCGGGGAGCTGTTTTTT. Amino acids: CASSDRGGSTGELFF.

This clonotype showed up just a few times. The V and J genes are TRBV9 and TRBJ2-2, with TRBD2 identical over 13 bases. CDR1 and CDR2 (germline): SGDLS, YYNGEE. V lost 4 bases, J lost 3 bases, and 6 bases stayed unmatched. This CDR3 region has 17 residues. CDR3 region: CASSRGLAGVDTGELFF. The CDR3 DNA sequence: TGTGCCAGCAGCAGAGGACTAGCGGGAGTCGACACCGGGGAGCTGTTTTTT.

The table lists this clonotype with a count of one. Being one base from a much bigger clone, this may be a read error. J is TRBJ2-2 and V is TRBV4-3; 13 bases line up with TRBD2. CDR3 length: 15 residues. CDR1 LGHNA and CDR2 YSLEER come from the germline V gene. The DNA for the CDR3 is TGCGCCAGCAGCCATACTAGCGGGAGGGCCGGGGAGCCGTTTTTT. Translated: CASSHTSGRAGEPFF.

This clonotype was found a few times. The gene calls are TRBV9 and TRBJ2-7, with 12 bases fitting TRBD1. This CDR3 has 15 residues. Germline CDR1 SGDLS, CDR2 YYNGEE. Germline trimming cut 3 bases from V and 6 bases from J; bases unmatched to any gene: 7. The CDR3 DNA reads as TGTGCCAGCAGCGCATCCGGGACAGGGGGCGGCGAGCAGTACTTC. Translation gives CASSASGTGGGEQYF.

This clonotype was counted only a few times. V usage is TRBV6-2 or TRBV6-3 and J usage is TRBJ2-7; D possibly corresponds to TRBD2 (6 bases). CDR3 length: 12 amino acids. The V end lost 10 bases, the J end lost 3 bases, and 13 bases lay between the germline ends. Germline CDR1 reads MNHEY; CDR2 reads SVGEGT. CDR3 protein: CATQSSGYEQYF. In DNA, the CDR3 is TGTGCCACCCAGAGTAGCGGCTACGAGCAGTACTTC.

To note about this clonotype: Possible read error: a much larger clone is one base away. DNA for the CDR3: TGTGCCAGCGACGGGTTAGGCTATGGCTACACCTTC. As protein: CASDGLGYGYTF. The rearrangement links TRBV28 to TRBJ1-2; D is uncertain. CDR1 and CDR2 from the germline V gene are MDHEN and SYDVKM. This CDR3 spans 12 amino acids. V lost 8 bases, J lost 4 bases, and 11 bases lay in between.

V usage is TRBV24-1 and J usage is TRBJ2-1; tentative D call: TRBD1 (5 bases). The germline gives CDR1 KGHDR, CDR2 SFDVKD. The V end was cut by 2 bases, the J end by 2 bases, with 12 bases between. This CDR3 has 16 amino acids. CDR3 DNA: TGTGCCACCAGTGATTCGGGCAGGGCGACCTACAATGAGCAGTTCTTC. Translating gives CATSDSGRATYNEQFF.

This clonotype is labeled as medium-sized. The chain carries TRBV20-1 and TRBJ1-2; D remains ambiguous. The CDR3 runs to 12 residues. Germline loops: CDR1 DFQATT, CDR2 SNEGSKA (reference sequence). Trimming left V 6 bases short and J 3 bases short, with 11 bases between. This CDR3 is CSARPGYYGYTF. The CDR3 region has the DNA TGCAGTGCCCGACCCGGGTACTATGGCTACACCTTC.

To note about this clonotype: A much larger clonotype is one base distant, so this may be a read error. The chain links TRBV6-2 or TRBV6-3 to TRBJ2-1; perhaps D is TRBD1 or TRBD2 (5 bases each). This CDR3 is built from 16 residues. Germline CDR1 is MNHEY and CDR2 is SVGEGT. DNA of the CDR3: TGTGCCAGCAGTTTCGGGACGACCAAATCCTACAATGTGCAGTTCTTC. This encodes CASSFGTTKSYNVQFF.

The rearrangement links TRBV5-1 to TRBJ1-4, with a possible D match to TRBD1 (6 bases). Deletions cut 4 bases from V and 3 bases from J, with 10 bases between. Per the germline V gene, CDR1 is SGHRS and CDR2 is YFSETQ. CDR3 length: 14 residues. CDR3 in amino acids: CASSPGQPNEKLFF. DNA for the CDR3: TGCGCCAGCAGCCCGGGACAACCTAATGAAAAACTGTTTTTT.

Regarding this clonotype: This may arise from a read error, as a much more abundant clone is one base away. The rearrangement links TRBV7-8 to TRBJ1-1; D not resolved. The germline CDR1 and CDR2 sequences are SGHVS and FQNEAQ. The CDR3 covers 14 residues. CDR3 amino acids: CTSSFWTEDTEAFF. Written as DNA, the CDR3 is TGTACCAGCAGCTTTTGGACGGAGGACACTGAAGCTTTCTTT.

V gene TRBV4-1 combines with J gene TRBJ1-1, with D unresolved. Trimming left V 1 base short and J 3 bases short, with 12 bases between. Germline-derived CDR1 and CDR2 are MGHRA and YSYEKL. This CDR3 spans 15 amino acids. The chain's CDR3 is CASSQVPLLDTEAFF. In DNA form, the CDR3 reads TGCGCCAGCAGCCAAGTACCCCTCCTTGACACTGAAGCTTTCTTT.

This clonotype was detected only a few times. V and J are TRBV6-2 or TRBV6-3 and TRBJ2-1, with unresolved D. The CDR3 is 12 amino acids. Germline V lookup: CDR1 MNHEY, CDR2 SVGEGT. V was clipped by 5 bases and J by 10 bases, with 12 bases between them. CDR3 nucleotide sequence: TGTGCCAGCAGTCTCGGATTGGGGGAGCAGTTCTTC. It yields the protein CASSLGLGEQFF.

This clonotype was seen a handful of times. The chain recombines TRBV20-1 with TRBJ2-7; 9 bases map to TRBD2. V shed 2 bases and J 1 base; nucleotides not matched to a gene: 12. The V gene's germline CDR1 is DFQATT and CDR2 SNEGSKA (reference sequence). This CDR3 has 17 residues. The DNA for the CDR3 is TGCAGTGCTAGAAAAACCAGCGGGGGGCCTCCTTCCTACGAGCAGTACTTC. It codes for CSARKTSGGPPSYEQYF.

V usage is TRBV20-1 and J usage is TRBJ2-7; the D gene could be TRBD1 or TRBD2 (5 bases each). The V and J ends lost 3 bases and 3 bases respectively, with 15 bases between them. The CDR3 loop spans 14 amino acids. Germline V lookup: CDR1 DFQATT, CDR2 SNEGSKA (reference sequence). The chain's CDR3 is CSARSREPLYEQYF. CDR3 nucleotide sequence: TGCAGTGCTAGGAGCAGGGAGCCCCTCTACGAGCAGTACTTC.

There are a few counts of this clonotype. V and J are TRBV29-1 and TRBJ1-2; no clear D. The germline V gene encodes CDR1 SQVTM and CDR2 ANQGSEA. Trimming cost V 4 bases and J 4 bases, with 13 bases left between them. This CDR3 has 13 amino acids. The CDR3 nucleotides read TGCAGCGTTGTAACCTCGGATAGCTATGGCTACACCTTC. It specifies CSVVTSDSYGYTF. Full variable domain (outside the CDR3, taken from reference TRBV29-1 and TRBJ1-2): SAVISQKPSRDICQRGTSLTIQCQVDSQVTMMFWYRQQPGQSLTLIATANQGSEATYESGFVIDKFPISRPNLTFSTLTVSNMSPEDSSIYLCSVVTSDSYGYTFGSGTRLTVV.

This clonotype is classed as medium-sized (0.01 to 0.1%). The chain is built from TRBV6-5 and TRBJ1-5, with D unclear. The germline CDR1 and CDR2 sequences are MNHEY and SVGAGI. The CDR3 extends over 15 amino acids. The V end was cut by 0 bases, the J end by 5 bases, with 11 bases between. The DNA of the CDR3 is TGTGCCAGCAGTTACTCGCCATACGACGATCAGCCCCAGCATTTT. Its translation is CASSYSPYDDQPQHF.